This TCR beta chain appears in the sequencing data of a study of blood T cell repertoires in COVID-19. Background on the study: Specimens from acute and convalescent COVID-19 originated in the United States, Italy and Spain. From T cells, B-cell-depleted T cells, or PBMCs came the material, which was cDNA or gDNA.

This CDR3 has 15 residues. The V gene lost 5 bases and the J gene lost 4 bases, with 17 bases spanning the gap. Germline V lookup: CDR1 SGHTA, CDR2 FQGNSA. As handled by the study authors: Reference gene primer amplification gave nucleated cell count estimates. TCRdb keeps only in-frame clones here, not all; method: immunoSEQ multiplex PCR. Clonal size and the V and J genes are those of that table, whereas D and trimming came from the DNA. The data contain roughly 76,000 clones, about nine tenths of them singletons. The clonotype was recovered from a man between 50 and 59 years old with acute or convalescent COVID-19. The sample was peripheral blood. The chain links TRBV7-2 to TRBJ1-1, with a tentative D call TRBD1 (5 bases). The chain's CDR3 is CASSKIRGGITEAFF. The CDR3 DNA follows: TGTGCCAGCAGCAAAATAAGGGGCGGTATCACTGAAGCTTTCTTT. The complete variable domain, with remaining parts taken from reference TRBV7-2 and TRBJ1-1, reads GAGVSQSPSNKVTEKGKDVELRCDPISGHTALYWYRQSLGQGLEFLIYFQGNSAPDKSGLPSDRFSAERTGGSVSTLTIQRTQQEDSAVYLCASSKIRGGITEAFFGQGTRLTVV.